One T cell receptor (beta chain) is described in this entry. Use of 60 Vbeta and 13 Jbeta primers characterized the PCR. Measured with immunoSEQ multiplex PCR; TCRdb has only the in-frame clones, and not every one. The table includes under 300,000 clones, 75% to 85% detected once. The V gene's germline CDR1 is SNHLY and CDR2 FYNNEI. Trimming at V came to 5 bases and at J to 4 bases, leaving 10 bases not matched to a gene. This CDR3 spans 17 amino acids. The sample belongs to a study of cytomegalovirus exposure and HLA in healthy donors. The rearrangement links TRBV2 to TRBJ1-6; 8 positions agree with TRBD1. The sample consisted of PBMCs. This sequence was found in a woman aged 60-75 years in good health and CMV-seropositive. The CDR3 loop reads CASSFPRGREYNSPLHF. CDR3 sequence (DNA): TGTGCCAGCAGTTTTCCCAGGGGGCGCGAGTATAATTCACCCCTCCACTTT.